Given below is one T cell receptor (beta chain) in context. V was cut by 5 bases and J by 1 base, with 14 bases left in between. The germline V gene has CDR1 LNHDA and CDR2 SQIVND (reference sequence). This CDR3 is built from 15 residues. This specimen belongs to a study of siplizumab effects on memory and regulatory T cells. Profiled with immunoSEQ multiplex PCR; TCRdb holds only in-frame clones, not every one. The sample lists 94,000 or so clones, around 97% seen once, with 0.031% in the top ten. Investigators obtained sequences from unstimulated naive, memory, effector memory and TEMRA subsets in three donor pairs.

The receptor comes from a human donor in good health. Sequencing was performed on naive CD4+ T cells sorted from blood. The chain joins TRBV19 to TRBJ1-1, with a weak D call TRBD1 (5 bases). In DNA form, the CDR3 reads TGTGCCAGTAGTGTCTCGTTGGGGCAGAACACTGAAGCTTTCTTT. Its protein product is CASSVSLGQNTEAFF.